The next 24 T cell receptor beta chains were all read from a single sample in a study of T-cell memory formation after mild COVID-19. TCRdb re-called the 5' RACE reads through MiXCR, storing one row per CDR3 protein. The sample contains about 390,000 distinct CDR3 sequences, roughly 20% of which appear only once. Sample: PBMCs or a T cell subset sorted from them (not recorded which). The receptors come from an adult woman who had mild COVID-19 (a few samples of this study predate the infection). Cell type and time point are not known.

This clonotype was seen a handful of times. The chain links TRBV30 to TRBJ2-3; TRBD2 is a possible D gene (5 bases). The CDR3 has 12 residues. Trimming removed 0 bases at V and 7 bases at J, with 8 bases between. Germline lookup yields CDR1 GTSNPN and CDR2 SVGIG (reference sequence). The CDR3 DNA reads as TGTGCCTGGAGTGTACGGGAATATACGCAGTATTTT. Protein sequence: CAWSVREYTQYF.

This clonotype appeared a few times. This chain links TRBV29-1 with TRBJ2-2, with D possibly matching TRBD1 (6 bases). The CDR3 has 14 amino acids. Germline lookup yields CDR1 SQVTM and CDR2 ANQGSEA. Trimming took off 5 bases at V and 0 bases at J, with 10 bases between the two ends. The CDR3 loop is CSVYRDTNTGELFF. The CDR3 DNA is TGCAGCGTTTACCGGGACACGAACACCGGGGAGCTGTTTTTT.

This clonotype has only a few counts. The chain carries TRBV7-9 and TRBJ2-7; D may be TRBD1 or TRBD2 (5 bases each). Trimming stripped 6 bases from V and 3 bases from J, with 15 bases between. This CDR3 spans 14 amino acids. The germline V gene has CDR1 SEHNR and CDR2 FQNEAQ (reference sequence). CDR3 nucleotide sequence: TGTGCCAGCAGTCGAGGGAGTCAGGGCTACGAGCAGTACTTC. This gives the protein CASSRGSQGYEQYF.

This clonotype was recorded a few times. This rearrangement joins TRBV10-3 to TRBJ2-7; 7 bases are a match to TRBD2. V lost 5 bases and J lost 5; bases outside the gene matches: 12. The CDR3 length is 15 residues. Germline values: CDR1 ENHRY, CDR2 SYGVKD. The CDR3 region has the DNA TGTGCCATCAGTAGACTAGCCGCATCGAGCGACGAGCAGTACTTC. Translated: CAISRLAASSDEQYF.

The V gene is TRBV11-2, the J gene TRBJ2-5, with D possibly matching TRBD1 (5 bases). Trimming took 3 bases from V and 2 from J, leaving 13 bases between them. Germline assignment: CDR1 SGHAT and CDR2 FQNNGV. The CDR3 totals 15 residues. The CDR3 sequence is CASSFSRQSQETQYF. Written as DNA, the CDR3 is TGTGCCAGCAGCTTCAGCAGACAGAGTCAAGAGACCCAGTACTTC.

The CDR3 spells CASRGAGTQYF. CDR3 DNA sequence: TGCGCCAGCAGGGGGGCAGGTACGCAGTATTTT. J is TRBJ2-3 and V is TRBV5-1, with D possibly being TRBD1 (6 bases). The CDR3 spans 11 residues. Trimming left V 5 bases short and J 8 bases short, with 9 bases between. Germline CDR1 reads SGHRS; CDR2 reads YFSETQ. Variable domain in full (rest from reference TRBV5-1 and TRBJ2-3): KAGVTQTPRYLIKTRGQQVTLSCSPISGHRSVSWYQQTPGQGLQFLFEYFSETQRNKGNFPGRFSGRQFSNSRSEMNVSTLELGDSALYLCASRGAGTQYFGPGTRLTVL.

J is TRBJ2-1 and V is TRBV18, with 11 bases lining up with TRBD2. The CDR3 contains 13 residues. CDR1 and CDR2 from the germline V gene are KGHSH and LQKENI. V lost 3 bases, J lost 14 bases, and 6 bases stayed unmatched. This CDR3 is CASSPSGGASKFF. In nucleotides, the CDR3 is TGTGCCAGCTCACCTAGCGGGGGGGCCTCGAAGTTCTTC.

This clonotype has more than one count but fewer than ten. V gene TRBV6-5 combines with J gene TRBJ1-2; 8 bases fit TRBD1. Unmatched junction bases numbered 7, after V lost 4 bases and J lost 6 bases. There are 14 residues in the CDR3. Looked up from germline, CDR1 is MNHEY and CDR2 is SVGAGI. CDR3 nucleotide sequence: TGTGCCAGCAGTTCCGACAGGGGAATCCATGGCTACACCTTC. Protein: CASSSDRGIHGYTF.

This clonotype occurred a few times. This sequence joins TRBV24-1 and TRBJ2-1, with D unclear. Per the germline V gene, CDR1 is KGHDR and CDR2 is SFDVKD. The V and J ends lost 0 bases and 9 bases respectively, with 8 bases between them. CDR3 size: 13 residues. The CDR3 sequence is CATSDLGVVEQFF. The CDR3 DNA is TGTGCCACCAGTGATTTGGGAGTAGTTGAGCAGTTCTTC.

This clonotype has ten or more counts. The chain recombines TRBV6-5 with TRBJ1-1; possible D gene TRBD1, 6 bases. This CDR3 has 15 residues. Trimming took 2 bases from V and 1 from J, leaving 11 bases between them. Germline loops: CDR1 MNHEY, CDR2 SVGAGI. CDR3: CASSYSGGRNTEAFF. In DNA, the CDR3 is TGTGCCAGCAGTTACAGCGGGGGCAGGAACACTGAAGCTTTCTTT.

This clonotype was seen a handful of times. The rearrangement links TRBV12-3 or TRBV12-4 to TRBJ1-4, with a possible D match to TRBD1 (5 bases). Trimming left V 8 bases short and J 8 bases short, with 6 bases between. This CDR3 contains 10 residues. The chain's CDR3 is CASGDEKLFF. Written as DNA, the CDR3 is TGTGCCAGCGGGGACGAAAAACTGTTTTTT.

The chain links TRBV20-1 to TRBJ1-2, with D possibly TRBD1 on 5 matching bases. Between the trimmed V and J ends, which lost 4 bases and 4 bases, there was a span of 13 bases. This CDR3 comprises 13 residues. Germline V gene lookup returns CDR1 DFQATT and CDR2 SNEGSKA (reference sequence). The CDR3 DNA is TGCAGTGCTAATTTACGGGGCACCTATGGCTACACCTTC. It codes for CSANLRGTYGYTF.

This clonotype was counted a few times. The CDR3 reads CASSPGTGVPSSYNEQFF. CDR3 DNA: TGCGCCAGCAGCCCCGGGACAGGGGTACCGAGCTCCTACAATGAGCAGTTCTTC. The V gene is TRBV5-1, the J gene TRBJ2-1; 10 bases align to TRBD1. This CDR3 is built from 18 residues. J was trimmed by 0 bases and V by 4 bases; bases with no gene match: 10. Germline CDR1 SGHRS, CDR2 YFSETQ.

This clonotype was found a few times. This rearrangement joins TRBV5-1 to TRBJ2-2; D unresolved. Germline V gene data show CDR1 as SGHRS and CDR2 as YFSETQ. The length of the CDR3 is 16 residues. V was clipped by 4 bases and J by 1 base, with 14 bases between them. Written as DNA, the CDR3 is TGCGCCAGCAGCCCGTCTAGGCTGGAGAACACCGGGGAGCTGTTTTTT. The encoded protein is CASSPSRLENTGELFF.

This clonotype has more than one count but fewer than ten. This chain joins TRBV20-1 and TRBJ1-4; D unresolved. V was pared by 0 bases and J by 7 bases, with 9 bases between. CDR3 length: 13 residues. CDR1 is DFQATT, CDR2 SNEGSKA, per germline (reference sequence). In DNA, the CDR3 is TGCAGTGCTAGAGACGCGGCGCGTGAAAAACTGTTTTTT. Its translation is CSARDAAREKLFF.

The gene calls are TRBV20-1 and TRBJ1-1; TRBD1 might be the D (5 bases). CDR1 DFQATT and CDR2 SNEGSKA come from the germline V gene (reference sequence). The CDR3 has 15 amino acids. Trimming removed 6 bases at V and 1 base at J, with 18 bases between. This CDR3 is CSARRVGRANTEAFF. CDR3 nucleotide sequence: TGCAGTGCCAGAAGGGTTGGCAGGGCGAACACTGAAGCTTTCTTT.

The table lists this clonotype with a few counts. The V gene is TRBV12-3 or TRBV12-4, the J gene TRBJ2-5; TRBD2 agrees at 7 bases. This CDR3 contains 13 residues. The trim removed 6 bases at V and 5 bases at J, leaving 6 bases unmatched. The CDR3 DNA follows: TGTGCCAGCAGCCGCGGGGGTTGGGAGACCCAGTACTTC. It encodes CASSRGGWETQYF.

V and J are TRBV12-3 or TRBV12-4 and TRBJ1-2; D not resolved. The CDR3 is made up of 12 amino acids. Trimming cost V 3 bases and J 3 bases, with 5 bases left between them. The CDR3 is CASSFGDYGYTF. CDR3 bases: TGTGCCAGCAGTTTCGGGGACTATGGCTACACCTTC.

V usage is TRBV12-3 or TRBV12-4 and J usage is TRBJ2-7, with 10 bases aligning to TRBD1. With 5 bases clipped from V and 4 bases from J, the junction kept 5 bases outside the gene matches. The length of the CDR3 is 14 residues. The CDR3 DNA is TGTGCCAGCAGTCGGGGACAGGGGTCTTACGAGCAGTACTTC. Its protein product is CASSRGQGSYEQYF.

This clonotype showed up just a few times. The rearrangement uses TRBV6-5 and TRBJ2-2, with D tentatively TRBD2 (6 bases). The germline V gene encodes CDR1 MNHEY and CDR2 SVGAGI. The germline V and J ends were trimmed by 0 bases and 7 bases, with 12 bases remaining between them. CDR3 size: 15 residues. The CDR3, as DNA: TGTGCCAGCAGTTACTCGAAGGCGGGGCGCGGGGAGCTGTTTTTT. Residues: CASSYSKAGRGELFF.

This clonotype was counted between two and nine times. CDR3 amino acids: CATSEVSDTQYF. The CDR3 nucleotides read TGTGCCACCAGTGAAGTTTCAGATACGCAGTATTTT. This sequence joins TRBV24-1 and TRBJ2-3; no clear D gene. Germline loops: CDR1 KGHDR, CDR2 SFDVKD. V dropped 4 bases and J dropped 4 bases, with 5 bases sitting between them. The CDR3 extends over 12 amino acids.

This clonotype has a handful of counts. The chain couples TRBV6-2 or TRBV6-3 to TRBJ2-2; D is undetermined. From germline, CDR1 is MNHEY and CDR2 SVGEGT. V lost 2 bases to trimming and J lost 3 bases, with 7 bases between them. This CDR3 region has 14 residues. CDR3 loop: CASSYGHHTGELFF. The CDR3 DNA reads TGTGCCAGCAGTTACGGCCACCACACCGGGGAGCTGTTTTTT.

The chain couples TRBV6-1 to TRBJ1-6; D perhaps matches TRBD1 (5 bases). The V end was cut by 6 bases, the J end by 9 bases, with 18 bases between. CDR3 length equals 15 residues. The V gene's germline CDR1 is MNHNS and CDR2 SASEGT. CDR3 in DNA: TGTGCCAGCAGGCTCTCCGGGGGGATAGGTTCACCCCTCCACTTT. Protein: CASRLSGGIGSPLHF.

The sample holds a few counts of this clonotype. The CDR3 spells CASSSFGTSGKETQYF. CDR3 DNA: TGTGCCAGCAGCTCGTTCGGGACTAGCGGAAAAGAGACCCAGTACTTC. The rearrangement uses TRBV11-2 and TRBJ2-5, with 11 nucleotides matching TRBD2. The CDR3 consists of 16 residues. V was pared by 4 bases and J by 3 bases, with 7 bases of the junction left unmatched. Germline CDR1 and CDR2: SGHAT and FQNNGV.